Below are 2 T cell receptor beta chains sequenced from a single sample in a study of blood T cell repertoires in COVID-19. The assay was immunoSEQ multiplex PCR, and TCRdb's table has in-frame clones only and misses some. This repertoire shows around 220,000 clones, 70% to 85% found once; its top ten account for over 3%. The material sequenced was peripheral blood. All receptors come from a woman aged 40 to 50 with active or convalescent COVID-19.

V and J are TRBV27 and TRBJ1-5; possibly TRBD1 for D (6 bases). V dropped 4 bases and J dropped 6 bases, with 13 bases sitting between them. Germline V CDR1 and CDR2: MNHEY, SMNVEV (reference sequence). The length of the CDR3 is 14 residues. CDR3 region: CASSSTGPLQPQHF. The CDR3 coding sequence is TGTGCCAGCAGTTCGACAGGCCCCCTTCAGCCCCAGCATTTT.

The chain couples TRBV7-3 to TRBJ2-1; 8 bases are shared with TRBD2. V dropped 5 bases and J dropped 3; count of bases not matched to a gene: 12. CDR1 and CDR2 (germline): SGHTA, FQGTGA. This CDR3 has 17 residues. CDR3 sequence reads: CASSRDLSGGVYNEQFF. The CDR3 region has the DNA TGTGCCAGCAGCCGGGACCTCAGCGGGGGAGTCTACAATGAGCAGTTCTTC.